The 19 T cell receptor beta chains presented below share a single source sample, sequenced in a study of low-dose radiotherapy and immunotherapy resistance in tumors. Time point: before trial treatment. The PCR that amplified TCRs ran for 20 cycles, relying on a constant-region primer and a V-primer adapter. TCRdb reanalysed the reads using MiXCR and keeps one entry per CDR3 protein. The sample includes approximately 47,000 distinct CDR3 sequences, around 11% of them seen just once. Source: PBMCs, taken before treatment. These receptors all come from a female donor with ovarian cancer.

This clonotype was found many times. The V and J genes are TRBV29-1 and TRBJ1-1, with 8 bases matching TRBD1. The ends lost 7 bases at V and 0 bases at J; junction bases unmatched: 7. The CDR3 runs 14 residues. Germline values: CDR1 SQVTM, CDR2 ANQGSEA. In DNA, the CDR3 is TGCAGCGCCAAACGGACAGGGATGAACACTGAAGCTTTCTTT. Translated, it gives CSAKRTGMNTEAFF.

At least ten counts were recorded for this clonotype. The V and J genes are TRBV30 and TRBJ2-3; weak D call: TRBD1 (6 bases). Germline V gene sequence: CDR1 GTSNPN, CDR2 SVGIG (reference sequence). This CDR3 is built from 14 residues. The germline V and J ends were trimmed by 5 bases and 9 bases, with 21 bases remaining between them. The CDR3 sequence: CAWGTGTKGGTQYF. In DNA, the CDR3 is TGTGCCTGGGGGACCGGGACAAAAGGGGGAACGCAGTATTTT.

This clonotype has just a few counts. This chain links TRBV5-1 with TRBJ2-3; 7 bases align to TRBD1. The CDR3 extends over 15 amino acids. V lost 0 bases and J lost 1; bases outside the gene matches: 2. Germline V gene data show CDR1 as SGHRS and CDR2 as YFSETQ. This CDR3 is CASSLVGQGTDTQYF. The DNA for the CDR3 is TGCGCCAGCAGCTTGGTCGGACAGGGCACAGATACGCAGTATTTT.

This clonotype was counted at least ten times. CDR3 bases: TGTGCCAGCAGCTTTGACAGAAAGCAGTACTTC. It specifies CASSFDRKQYF. The chain has TRBV5-6 and TRBJ2-7; TRBD1 is a possible D gene (5 bases). CDR3 length equals 11 residues. V lost 2 bases and J lost 8, with 8 bases in between. Germline V gene lookup returns CDR1 SGHDT and CDR2 YYEEEE.

The sample holds many counts of this clonotype. This chain links TRBV30 with TRBJ1-3, with D possibly being TRBD1 (5 bases). This CDR3 spans 16 amino acids. With 4 bases removed from V and 4 bases from J, the gap between germline ends came to 20 bases. Germline V lookup: CDR1 GTSNPN, CDR2 SVGIG (reference sequence). CDR3 DNA: TGTGCCTGGATCGTGTTGAAGGGGCGAGGAGGAAACACCATATATTTT. Protein: CAWIVLKGRGGNTIYF.

V usage is TRBV5-1 and J usage is TRBJ1-1, with TRBD1 matching over 11 bases. Germline V gene lookup returns CDR1 SGHRS and CDR2 YFSETQ. Germline trimming cut 0 bases from V and 8 bases from J; bases unmatched to any gene: 9. This CDR3 is 16 amino acids long. The CDR3 region has the DNA TGCGCCAGCAGCTTGGCCGGGACAGGGGGATATTCCGAAGCTTTCTTT. Translated: CASSLAGTGGYSEAFF. Full variable domain (outside the CDR3, taken from reference TRBV5-1 and TRBJ1-1): KAGVTQTPRYLIKTRGQQVTLSCSPISGHRSVSWYQQTPGQGLQFLFEYFSETQRNKGNFPGRFSGRQFSNSRSEMNVSTLELGDSALYLCASSLAGTGGYSEAFFGQGTRLTVV.

This clonotype was observed a single time. A far larger clone is one nucleotide away, so this likely arose from a read error. This chain connects TRBV10-2 to TRBJ2-7; D gene unclear. CDR1 and CDR2 (germline): WSHSY, SAAADI. This CDR3 contains 13 residues. V was pared by 2 bases and J by 7 bases, with 12 bases between. The CDR3 DNA follows: TGCGCCAGCAGTGAGGGTTGGAGCAATGAGCAGTACTTC. This codes for CASSEGWSNEQYF.

This clonotype was observed many times. The V call is TRBV5-1, the J call TRBJ2-5; D tentatively reads TRBD1 or TRBD2 (5 bases each). Trimming stripped 4 bases from V and 3 bases from J, with 10 bases between. The CDR3 is 13 residues long. Germline V gives CDR1 SGHRS, CDR2 YFSETQ. The DNA for the CDR3 is TGCGCCAGCAGCACCGGGACGGAAGAGACCCAGTACTTC. Residues: CASSTGTEETQYF.

This clonotype was counted at least ten times. The genes are TRBV7-2 and TRBJ2-1; D may be TRBD2 (7 bases). CDR3 length equals 17 residues. Trimming removed 4 bases at V and 1 base at J, with 17 bases between. CDR1 is SGHTA, CDR2 FQGNSA, per germline. The CDR3 nucleotides are TGTGCCAGCAGCTCCCCTCGCGGGGGCGGGTCCTACAATGAGCAGTTCTTC. It codes for CASSSPRGGGSYNEQFF.

This clonotype was counted at least ten times. This chain joins TRBV18 and TRBJ1-5, with TRBD1 matching over 7 bases. The germline CDR1 and CDR2 sequences are KGHSH and LQKENI. V shed 8 bases and J 3 bases; nucleotides not matched to a gene: 4. The CDR3 loop spans 13 amino acids. The CDR3 reads CASSGTDNQPQHF. In nucleotides, the CDR3 is TGTGCCAGCAGCGGGACAGACAATCAGCCCCAGCATTTT.

This clonotype has a handful of counts. The rearrangement joins TRBV3-1 to TRBJ2-7, with a weak D call TRBD1 (7 bases). This CDR3 comprises 15 residues. V was shortened by 3 bases and J by 1 base, with 13 bases between the two germline ends. Germline CDR1 LGHDT, CDR2 YNNKEL (reference sequence). The CDR3 sequence is CASSHGGTVSYEQYF. DNA for the CDR3: TGTGCCAGCAGCCACGGAGGGACAGTATCCTACGAGCAGTACTTC.

This clonotype was recorded many times. CDR3 protein: CAIPRGATGELFF. The CDR3 region has the DNA TGTGCCATCCCCCGCGGGGCCACCGGGGAGCTGTTTTTT. The rearrangement joins TRBV7-9 to TRBJ2-2, with TRBD2 as a possible D gene (6 bases). V was trimmed by 10 bases and J by 4 bases, leaving 13 bases between them. This CDR3 contains 13 residues. In germline, CDR1 is SEHNR, CDR2 FQNEAQ (reference sequence).

The table lists this clonotype with many counts. The rearrangement links TRBV7-2 to TRBJ2-7; D is perhaps TRBD1 or TRBD2 (7 bases each). Between the trimmed V and J ends, which lost 1 base and 0 bases, there was a span of 16 bases. This CDR3 has 17 amino acids. Per germline, CDR1 SGHTA and CDR2 FQGNSA. DNA of the CDR3: TGTGCCAGCAGCTTAGTGGGGACAGCGGGAAACTCCTACGAGCAGTACTTC. Amino acids: CASSLVGTAGNSYEQYF.

In this sample, this clonotype turned up many times. The chain is built from TRBV5-1 and TRBJ2-4; D is ambiguous. Germline V gene data show CDR1 as SGHRS and CDR2 as YFSETQ. The V end was cut by 4 bases, the J end by 4 bases, with 18 bases between. The CDR3 runs 16 residues. The CDR3 region has the DNA TGCGCCAGCAGCCCCGAACACAGCCGGGCAAAAAACATTCAGTACTTC. Its translation is CASSPEHSRAKNIQYF. The full variable domain, in which reference TRBV5-1 and TRBJ2-4 provide the parts outside the CDR3, is KAGVTQTPRYLIKTRGQQVTLSCSPISGHRSVSWYQQTPGQGLQFLFEYFSETQRNKGNFPGRFSGRQFSNSRSEMNVSTLELGDSALYLCASSPEHSRAKNIQYFGAGTRLSVL.

Ten or more counts support this clonotype. The gene calls are TRBV5-3 and TRBJ1-1; 7 bases line up with TRBD1. TRBV5-3 is reported as an ORF; its role is uncertain. The junction had 11 bases not matched to a gene; V was cut back by 8 bases and J by 1 base. This CDR3 is built from 15 residues. CDR3: CASSRTGAANTEAFF. CDR3 DNA: TGTGCCAGCAGCCGTACAGGGGCGGCGAACACTGAAGCTTTCTTT.

This clonotype showed up many times. A read error may produce the germline difference seen at one junction end. This rearrangement joins TRBV6-2 or TRBV6-3 to TRBJ1-1, with D hard to call. The CDR3 loop spans 13 amino acids. Germline CDR1 reads MNHEY; CDR2 reads SVGEGT. The CDR3 sequence is CASKLGVNAEAFF. CDR3 sequence (DNA): TGTGCCAGCAAGCTCGGGGTGAACGCTGAAGCTTTCTTT.

This clonotype occurred many times. For the CDR3, the DNA is TGTGCCAGCAGCTTAGAGTGGGCGGATACTCAGTACTTC. It translates to CASSLEWADTQYF. The genes are TRBV7-2 and TRBJ2-7; D gene ambiguous. Trimming shortened V by 1 base and J by 10 bases, and 14 bases separated the two germline ends. The germline V gene has CDR1 SGHTA and CDR2 FQGNSA. The CDR3 totals 13 residues.

There are many counts of this clonotype. The chain couples TRBV19 to TRBJ2-6; possible D gene TRBD1, 6 bases. V lost 5 bases to trimming and J lost 11 bases, with 13 bases between them. Germline CDR1 reads LNHDA; CDR2 reads SQIVND (reference sequence). The CDR3 is 13 residues long. In DNA form, the CDR3 reads TGTGCCAGTAGTGTCCAGGGGACCTACGTCCTGACTTTC. Translated: CASSVQGTYVLTF.

This chain connects TRBV28 to TRBJ2-7; D unclear. Germline V lookup: CDR1 MDHEN, CDR2 SYDVKM. The CDR3 covers 15 residues. The V gene lost 7 bases and the J gene lost 5 bases, with 21 bases spanning the gap. The CDR3 DNA sequence: TGTGCCAGCAATTACCCCCGGGCAGGTACGAACGAGCAGTACTTC. Residues: CASNYPRAGTNEQYF. The variable domain in full, with the rest retrieved from reference TRBV28 and TRBJ2-7, is DVKVTQSSRYLVKRTGEKVFLECVQDMDHENMFWYRQDPGLGLRLIYFSYDVKMKEKGDIPEGYSVSREKKERFSLILESASTNQTSMYLCASNYPRAGTNEQYFGPGTRLTVT.